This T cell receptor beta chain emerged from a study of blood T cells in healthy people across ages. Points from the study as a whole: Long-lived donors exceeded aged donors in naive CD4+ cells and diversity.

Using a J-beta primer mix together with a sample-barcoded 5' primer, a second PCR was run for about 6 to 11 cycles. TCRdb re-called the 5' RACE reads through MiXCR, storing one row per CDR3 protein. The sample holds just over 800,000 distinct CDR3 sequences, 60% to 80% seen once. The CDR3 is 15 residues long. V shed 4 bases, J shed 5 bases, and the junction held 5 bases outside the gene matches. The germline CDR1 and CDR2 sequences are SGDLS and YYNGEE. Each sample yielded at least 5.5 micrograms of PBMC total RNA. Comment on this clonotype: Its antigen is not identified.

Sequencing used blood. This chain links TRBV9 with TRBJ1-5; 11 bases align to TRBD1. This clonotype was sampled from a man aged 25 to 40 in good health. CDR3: CASSRGQGGHQPQHF. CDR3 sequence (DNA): TGTGCCAGCAGCAGGGGACAGGGGGGGCATCAGCCCCAGCATTTT.